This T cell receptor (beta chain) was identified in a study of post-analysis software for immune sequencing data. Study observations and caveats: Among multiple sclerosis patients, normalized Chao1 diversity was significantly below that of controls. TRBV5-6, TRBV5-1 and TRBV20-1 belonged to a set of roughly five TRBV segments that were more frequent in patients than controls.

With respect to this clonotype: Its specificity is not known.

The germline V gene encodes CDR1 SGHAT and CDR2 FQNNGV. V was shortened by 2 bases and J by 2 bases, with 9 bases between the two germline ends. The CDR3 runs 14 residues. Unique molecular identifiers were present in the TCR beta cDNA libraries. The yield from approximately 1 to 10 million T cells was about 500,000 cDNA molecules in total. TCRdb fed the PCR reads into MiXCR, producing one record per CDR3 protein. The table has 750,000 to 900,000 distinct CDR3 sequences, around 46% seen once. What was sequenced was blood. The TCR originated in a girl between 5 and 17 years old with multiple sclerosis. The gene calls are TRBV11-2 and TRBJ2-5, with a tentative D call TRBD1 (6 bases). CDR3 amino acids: CASSLLGTQETQYF. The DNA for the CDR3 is TGTGCCAGCAGCTTACTCGGGACACAAGAGACCCAGTACTTC.